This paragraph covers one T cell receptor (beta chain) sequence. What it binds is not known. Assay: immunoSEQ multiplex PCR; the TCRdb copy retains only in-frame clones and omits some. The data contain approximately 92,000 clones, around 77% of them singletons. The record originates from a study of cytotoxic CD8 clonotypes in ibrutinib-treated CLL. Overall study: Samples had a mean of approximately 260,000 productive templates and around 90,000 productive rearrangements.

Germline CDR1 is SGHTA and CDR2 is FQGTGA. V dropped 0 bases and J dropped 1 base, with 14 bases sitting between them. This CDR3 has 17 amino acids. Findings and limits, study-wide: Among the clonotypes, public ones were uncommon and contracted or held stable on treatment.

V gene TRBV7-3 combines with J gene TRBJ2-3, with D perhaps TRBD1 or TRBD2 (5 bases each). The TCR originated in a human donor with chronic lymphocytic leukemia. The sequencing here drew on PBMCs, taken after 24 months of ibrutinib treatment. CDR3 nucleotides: TGTGCCAGCAGCTTAACCCTTCAGGGACCCGGCACAGATACGCAGTATTTT. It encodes CASSLTLQGPGTDTQYF. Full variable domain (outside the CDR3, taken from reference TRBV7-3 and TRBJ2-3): GAGVSQTPSNKVTEKGKYVELRCDPISGHTALYWYRQSLGQGPEFLIYFQGTGAADDSGLPNDRFFAVRPEGSVSTLKIQRTERGDSAVYLCASSLTLQGPGTDTQYFGPGTRLTVL.